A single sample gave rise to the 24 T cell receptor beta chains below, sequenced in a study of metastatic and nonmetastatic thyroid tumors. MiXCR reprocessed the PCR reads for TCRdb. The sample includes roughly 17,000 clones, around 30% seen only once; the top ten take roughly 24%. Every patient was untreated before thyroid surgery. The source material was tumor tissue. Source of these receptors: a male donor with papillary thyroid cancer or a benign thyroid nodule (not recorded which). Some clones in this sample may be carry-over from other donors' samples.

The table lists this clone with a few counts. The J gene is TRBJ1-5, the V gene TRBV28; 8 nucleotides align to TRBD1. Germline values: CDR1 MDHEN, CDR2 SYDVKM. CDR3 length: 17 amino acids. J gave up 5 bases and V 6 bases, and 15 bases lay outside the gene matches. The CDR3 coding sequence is TGTGCCAGCAGATCGGACAGGGAAACTGTTGCTGATCAGCCCCAGCATTTT. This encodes CASRSDRETVADQPQHF. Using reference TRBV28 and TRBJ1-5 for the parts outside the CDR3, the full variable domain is DVKVTQSSRYLVKRTGEKVFLECVQDMDHENMFWYRQDPGLGLRLIYFSYDVKMKEKGDIPEGYSVSREKKERFSLILESASTNQTSMYLCASRSDRETVADQPQHFGDGTRLSIL.

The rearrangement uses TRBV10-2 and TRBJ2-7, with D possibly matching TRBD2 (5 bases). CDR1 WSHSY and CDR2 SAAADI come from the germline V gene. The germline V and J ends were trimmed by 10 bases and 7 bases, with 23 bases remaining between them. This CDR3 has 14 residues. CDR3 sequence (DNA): TGCGCCAACACCGAAGCGAGGGCCTTGAGAGAGCAGTACTTC. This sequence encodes CANTEARALREQYF.

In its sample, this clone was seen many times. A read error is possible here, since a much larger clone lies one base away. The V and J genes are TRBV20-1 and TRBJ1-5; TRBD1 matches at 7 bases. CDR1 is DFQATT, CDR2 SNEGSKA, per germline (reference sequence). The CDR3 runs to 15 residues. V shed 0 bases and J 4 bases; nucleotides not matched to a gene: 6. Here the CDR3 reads CSAREDRFVNQPQHF. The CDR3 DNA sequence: TGCAGTGCTAGAGAGGACAGGTTTGTGAATCAGCCCCAGCATTTT.

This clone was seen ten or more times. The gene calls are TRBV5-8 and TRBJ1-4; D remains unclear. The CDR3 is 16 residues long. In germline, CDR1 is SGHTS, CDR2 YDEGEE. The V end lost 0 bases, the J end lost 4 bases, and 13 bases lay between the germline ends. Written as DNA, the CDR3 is TGTGCCAGCAGCTTGGCCATGCAGGTTTTTAATGAAAAACTGTTTTTT. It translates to CASSLAMQVFNEKLFF.

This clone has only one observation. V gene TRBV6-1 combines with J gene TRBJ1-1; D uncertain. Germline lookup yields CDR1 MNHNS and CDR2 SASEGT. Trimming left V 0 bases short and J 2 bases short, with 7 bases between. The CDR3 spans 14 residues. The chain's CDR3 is CASSEAPGNTEAFF. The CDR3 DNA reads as TGTGCCAGCAGTGAAGCCCCGGGAAACACTGAAGCTTTCTTT.

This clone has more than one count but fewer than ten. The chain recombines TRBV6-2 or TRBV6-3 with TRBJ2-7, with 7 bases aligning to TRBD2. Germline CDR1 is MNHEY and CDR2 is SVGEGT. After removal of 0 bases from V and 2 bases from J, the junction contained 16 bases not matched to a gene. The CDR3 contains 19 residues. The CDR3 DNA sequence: TGTGCCAGCAGTTACTCGGGGTCCTACTGGGGAGGGGTCCCCTACGAGCAGTACTTC. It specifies CASSYSGSYWGGVPYEQYF.

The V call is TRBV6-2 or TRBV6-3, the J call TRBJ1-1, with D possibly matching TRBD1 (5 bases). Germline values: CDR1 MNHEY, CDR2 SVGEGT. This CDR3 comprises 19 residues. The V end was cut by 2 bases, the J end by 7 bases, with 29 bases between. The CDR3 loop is CASSYDQKNADSGRREAFF. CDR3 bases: TGTGCCAGCAGTTACGACCAAAAGAACGCCGACAGTGGGAGGCGTGAAGCTTTCTTT.

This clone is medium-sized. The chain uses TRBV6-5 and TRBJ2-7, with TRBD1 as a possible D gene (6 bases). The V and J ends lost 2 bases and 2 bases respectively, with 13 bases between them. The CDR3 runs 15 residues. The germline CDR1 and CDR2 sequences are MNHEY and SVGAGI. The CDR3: CASSYGTGQTYEQYF. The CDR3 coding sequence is TGTGCCAGCAGTTACGGTACAGGGCAAACCTACGAGCAGTACTTC.

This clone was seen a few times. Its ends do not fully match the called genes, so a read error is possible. CDR3 nucleotides: TGTGCCATCAGTTTAGCCAGCCCGGGATCAAGCGAGCAGTACTTC. Protein sequence: CAISLASPGSSEQYF. The chain uses TRBV27 and TRBJ2-7, with D possibly matching TRBD2 (5 bases). Germline V gene data show CDR1 as MNHEY and CDR2 as SMNVEV (reference sequence). The CDR3 runs to 15 residues.

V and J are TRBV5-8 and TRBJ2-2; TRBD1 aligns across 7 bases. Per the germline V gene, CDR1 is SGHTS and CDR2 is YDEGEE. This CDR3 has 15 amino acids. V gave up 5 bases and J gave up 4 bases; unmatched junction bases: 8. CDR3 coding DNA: TGTGCCAGCAGTCCGGACAGGCCGGGCACCGGGGAGCTGTTTTTT. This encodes CASSPDRPGTGELFF. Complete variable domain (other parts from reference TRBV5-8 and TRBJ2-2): EAGVTQSPTHLIKTRGQQATLRCSPISGHTSVYWYQQALGLGLQFLLWYDEGEERNRGNFPPRFSGRQFPNYSSELNVNALELEDSALYLCASSPDRPGTGELFFGEGSRLTVL.

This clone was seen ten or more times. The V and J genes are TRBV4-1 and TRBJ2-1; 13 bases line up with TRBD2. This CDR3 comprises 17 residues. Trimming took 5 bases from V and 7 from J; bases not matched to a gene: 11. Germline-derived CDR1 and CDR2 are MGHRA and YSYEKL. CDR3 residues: CASSKTSGGSSRNEQFF. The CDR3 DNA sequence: TGCGCCAGCAGCAAGACTAGCGGGGGGTCCTCTAGAAATGAGCAGTTCTTC.

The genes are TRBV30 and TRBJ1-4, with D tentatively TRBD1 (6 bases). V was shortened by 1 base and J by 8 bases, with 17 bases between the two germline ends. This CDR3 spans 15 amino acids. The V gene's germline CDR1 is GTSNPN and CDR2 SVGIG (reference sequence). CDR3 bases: TGTGCCTGGAGTGCCAGGGGATATGCGAGCGAAAAACTGTTTTTT. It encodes CAWSARGYASEKLFF. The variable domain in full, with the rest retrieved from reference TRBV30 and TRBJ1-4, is SQTIHQWPATLVQPVGSPLSLECTVEGTSNPNLYWYRQAAGRGLQLLFYSVGIGQISSEVPQNLSASRPQDRQFILSSKKLLLSDSGFYLCAWSARGYASEKLFFGSGTQLSVL.

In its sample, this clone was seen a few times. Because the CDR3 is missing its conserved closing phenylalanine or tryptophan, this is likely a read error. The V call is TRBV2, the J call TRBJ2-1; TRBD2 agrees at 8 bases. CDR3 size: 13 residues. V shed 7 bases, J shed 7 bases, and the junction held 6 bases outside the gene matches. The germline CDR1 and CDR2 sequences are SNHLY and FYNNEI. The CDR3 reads CASILERGNEQFL. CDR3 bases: TGTGCCAGCATTCTGGAGCGGGGGAATGAGCAGTTCCTC.

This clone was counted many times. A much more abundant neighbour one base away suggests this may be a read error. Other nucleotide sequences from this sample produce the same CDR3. The CDR3 nucleotides read TGTGCCAGCAGTAACCCGGACAGGGGGTTCCAAGAGACTCAGTACTTC. Translated, it gives CASSNPDRGFQETQYF. The chain carries TRBV6-1 and TRBJ2-5, with 10 bases that match TRBD1. The CDR3 is 16 amino acids. CDR1 and CDR2 from the germline V gene are MNHNS and SASEGT.

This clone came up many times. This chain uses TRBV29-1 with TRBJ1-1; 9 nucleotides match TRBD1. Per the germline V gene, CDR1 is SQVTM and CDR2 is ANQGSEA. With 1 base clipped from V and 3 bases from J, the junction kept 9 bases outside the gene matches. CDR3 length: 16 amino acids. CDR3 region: CSVEGNRGLGYTEAFF. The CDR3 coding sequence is TGCAGCGTTGAAGGCAACAGGGGGCTTGGGTACACTGAAGCTTTCTTT.

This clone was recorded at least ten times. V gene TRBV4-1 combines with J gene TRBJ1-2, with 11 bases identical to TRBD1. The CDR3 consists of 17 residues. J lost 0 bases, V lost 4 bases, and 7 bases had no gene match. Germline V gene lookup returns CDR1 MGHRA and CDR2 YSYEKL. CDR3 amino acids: CASSPRTGGQANYGYTF. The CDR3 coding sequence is TGCGCCAGCAGCCCCCGGACAGGGGGCCAAGCTAACTATGGCTACACCTTC.

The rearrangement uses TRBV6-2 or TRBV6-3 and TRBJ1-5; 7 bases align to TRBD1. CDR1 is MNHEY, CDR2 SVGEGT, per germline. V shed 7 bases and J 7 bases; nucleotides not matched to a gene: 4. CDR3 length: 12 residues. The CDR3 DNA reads TGTGCCAGCACCCAGGGGGGGCAGCCCCAGCATTTT. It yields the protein CASTQGGQPQHF.

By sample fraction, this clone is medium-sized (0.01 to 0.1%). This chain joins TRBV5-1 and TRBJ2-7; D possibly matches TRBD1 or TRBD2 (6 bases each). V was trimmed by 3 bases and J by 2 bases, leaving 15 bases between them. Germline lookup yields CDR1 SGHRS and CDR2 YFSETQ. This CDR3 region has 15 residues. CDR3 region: CASSSGSGAPYEQYF. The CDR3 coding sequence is TGCGCCAGCAGCTCGGGGTCGGGGGCTCCCTACGAGCAGTACTTC. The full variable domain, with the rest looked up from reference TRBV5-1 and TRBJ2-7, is KAGVTQTPRYLIKTRGQQVTLSCSPISGHRSVSWYQQTPGQGLQFLFEYFSETQRNKGNFPGRFSGRQFSNSRSEMNVSTLELGDSALYLCASSSGSGAPYEQYFGPGTRLTVT.

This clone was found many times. CDR3 sequence: CASSLAPTENYGYTF. The CDR3 DNA is TGTGCCAGCAGCTTGGCACCCACAGAAAACTATGGCTACACCTTC. This chain uses TRBV11-2 with TRBJ1-2; D not certain. V was clipped by 3 bases and J by 2 bases, with 13 bases between them. The CDR3 runs to 15 residues. Germline V gives CDR1 SGHAT, CDR2 FQNNGV.

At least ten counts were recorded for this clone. CDR3 protein: CSAREGLRGDWTEAFF. The DNA of the CDR3 is TGCAGTGCTAGAGAGGGATTGCGGGGGGATTGGACTGAAGCTTTCTTT. The V and J genes are TRBV20-1 and TRBJ1-1; a weak D match, TRBD1 (5 bases). The CDR3 loop spans 16 amino acids. From germline, CDR1 is DFQATT and CDR2 SNEGSKA (reference sequence). Trimming removed 0 bases from V and 5 bases from J, with 19 bases in between.

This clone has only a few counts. CDR3 region: CATLPGRGNSPLHF. CDR3 sequence (DNA): TGTGCCACCCTCCCGGGGCGGGGTAATTCACCCCTCCACTTT. The chain links TRBV27 to TRBJ1-6, with D possibly being TRBD1 (5 bases). CDR3 length: 14 amino acids. The V and J ends lost 10 bases and 6 bases respectively, with 16 bases between them. CDR1 and CDR2 (germline): MNHEY, SMNVEV (reference sequence).

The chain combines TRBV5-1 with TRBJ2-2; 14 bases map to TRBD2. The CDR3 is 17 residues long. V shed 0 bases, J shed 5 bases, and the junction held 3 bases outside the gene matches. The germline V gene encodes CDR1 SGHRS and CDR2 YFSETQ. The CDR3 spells CASSLGGLAGVTGELFF. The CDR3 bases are TGCGCCAGCAGCTTGGGGGGACTAGCGGGAGTTACCGGGGAGCTGTTTTTT.

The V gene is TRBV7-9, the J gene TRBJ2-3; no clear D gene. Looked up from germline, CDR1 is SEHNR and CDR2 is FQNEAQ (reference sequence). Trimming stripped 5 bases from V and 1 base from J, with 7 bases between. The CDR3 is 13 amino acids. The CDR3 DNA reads TGTGCCAGCAGCCGCGCGGGCACAGATACGCAGTATTTT. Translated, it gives CASSRAGTDTQYF.

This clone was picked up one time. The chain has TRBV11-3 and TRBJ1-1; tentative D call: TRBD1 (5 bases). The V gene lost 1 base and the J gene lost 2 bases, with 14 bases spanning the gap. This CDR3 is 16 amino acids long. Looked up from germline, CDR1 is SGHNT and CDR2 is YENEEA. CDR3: CASSLVRGLLNTEAFF. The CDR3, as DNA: TGTGCCAGCAGCTTAGTAAGGGGCTTATTAAACACTGAAGCTTTCTTT.